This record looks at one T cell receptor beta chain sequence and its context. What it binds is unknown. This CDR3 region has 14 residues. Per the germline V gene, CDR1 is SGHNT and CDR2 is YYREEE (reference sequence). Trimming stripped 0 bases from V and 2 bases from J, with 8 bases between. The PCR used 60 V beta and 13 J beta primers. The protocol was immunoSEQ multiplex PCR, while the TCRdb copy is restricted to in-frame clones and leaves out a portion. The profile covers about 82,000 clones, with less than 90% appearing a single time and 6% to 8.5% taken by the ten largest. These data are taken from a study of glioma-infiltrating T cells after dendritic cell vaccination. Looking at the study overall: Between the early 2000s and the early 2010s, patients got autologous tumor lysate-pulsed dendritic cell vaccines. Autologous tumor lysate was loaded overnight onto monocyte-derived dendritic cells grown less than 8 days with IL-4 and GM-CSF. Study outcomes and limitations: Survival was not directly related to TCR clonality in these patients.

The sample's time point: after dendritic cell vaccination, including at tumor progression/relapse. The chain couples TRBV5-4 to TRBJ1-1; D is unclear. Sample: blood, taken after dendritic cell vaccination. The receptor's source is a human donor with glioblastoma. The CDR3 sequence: CASSLGEINTEAFF. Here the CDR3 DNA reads TGTGCCAGCAGCTTGGGTGAGATTAACACTGAAGCTTTCTTT.